This TCR beta chain comes out of a study of CD8+CD57+ T cells in acquired aplastic anemia. Turning to the study itself: Isolated CD4+ and CD8+ cells, once sorted, yielded DNA averaging around 3 ug. Study findings and constraints: Between patients and controls, about 31 CD8+ CDR3 sequences were found in common.

The trim removed 4 bases at V and 6 bases at J, leaving 6 bases unmatched. The CDR3 has 13 residues. Germline CDR1 is SGHNT and CDR2 is YYREEE (reference sequence). This clonotype was detected only once. What it recognizes is unknown. Profiling that covered TCR beta VDJ and CDR3 relied on genomic DNA as its template. TCRdb re-analysed the reads in MiXCR, keeping a single row per CDR3 protein. The sample has 200,000 or so distinct CDR3 sequences; 50% to 75% are singletons. The receptor was derived from a human donor with severe aplastic anemia or a healthy control (not recorded which). The sequencing input was sorted CD4+, CD8+, or CD8+CD57+ T cells (not recorded which) from PBMCs. The chain is built from TRBV5-4 and TRBJ1-2; the match to TRBD1 covers 7 bases. The CDR3 coding sequence is TGTGCCAGCAGCCCTACGGGACAGAATGGCTACACCTTC. It yields the protein CASSPTGQNGYTF. The full variable domain, rest sourced from reference TRBV5-4 and TRBJ1-2, is ETGVTQSPTHLIKTRGQQVTLRCSSQSGHNTVSWYQQALGQGPQFIFQYYREEENGRGNFPPRFSGLQFPNYSSELNVNALELDDSALYLCASSPTGQNGYTFGSGTRLTVV.